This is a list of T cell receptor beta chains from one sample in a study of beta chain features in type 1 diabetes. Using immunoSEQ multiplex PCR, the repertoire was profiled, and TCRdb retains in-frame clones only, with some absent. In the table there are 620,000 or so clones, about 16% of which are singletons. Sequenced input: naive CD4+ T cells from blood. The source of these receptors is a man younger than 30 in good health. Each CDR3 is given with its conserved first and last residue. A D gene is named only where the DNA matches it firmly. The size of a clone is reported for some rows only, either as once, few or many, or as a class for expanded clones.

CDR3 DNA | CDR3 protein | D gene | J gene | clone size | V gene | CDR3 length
TGTGCCAGCAGTGACTCGGGGACAGGCGCCCCTCTGAGTGGCTACACCTTC | CASSDSGTGAPLSGYTF | TRBD1 | TRBJ1-2 | - | TRBV6-4 | 17
TGTGCCAGCAGCCAGGAGAGACGGTTCAATGGCTACACCTTC | CASSQERRFNGYTF | - | TRBJ1-2 | - | TRBV7-2 | 14
TGTGCCAGCAGCATAGGCGGGGGGGCGCCCACAGATACGCAGTATTTT | CASSIGGGAPTDTQYF | TRBD2 | TRBJ2-3 | few | TRBV7-2 | 16
TGTGCCAGCAGGAGAGGACAGGGGAACTACGAGCAGTACTTC | CASRRGQGNYEQYF | TRBD1 | TRBJ2-7 | few | TRBV6-5 | 14
TGTGCCAGCTCACTAGGGTACCAAGAGACCCAGTACTTC | CASSLGYQETQYF | - | TRBJ2-5 | - | TRBV18 | 13
TGTGCCAGCAGTGATGACGAGCAGTACTTC | CASSDDEQYF | - | TRBJ2-7 | - | TRBV6-1 | 10
TGTGCCATCAGTGTTGGTCCGGCGAACACTGAAGCTTTCTTT | CAISVGPANTEAFF | - | TRBJ1-1 | few | TRBV10-3 | 14
TGTGCCAGCAGCTTAGGCCGTTGGCAGGGGGCTGACTATGGCTACACCTTC | CASSLGRWQGADYGYTF | TRBD1 | TRBJ1-2 | - | TRBV7-2 | 17
TGCAGCGTTGCTGTGGGACAGGGGATCGGGCAGTACTTC | CSVAVGQGIGQYF | TRBD1 | TRBJ2-7 | - | TRBV29-1 | 13
TGTGCCAGCAGGCTAGCGGGATTAAGTAATGAGCAGTTCTTC | CASRLAGLSNEQFF | TRBD2 | TRBJ2-1 | few | TRBV27 | 14
TGTGCCAGCAGCCCCTTCGCGGGACAGGGGGCGAAGACCCAGTACTTC | CASSPFAGQGAKTQYF | TRBD1 | TRBJ2-5 | - | TRBV7-9 | 16
TGTGCCAGCACCTCGAGGAGCGAGCAGTACTTC | CASTSRSEQYF | - | TRBJ2-7 | - | TRBV28 | 11
TGTGCCAGCAGCCGACGAGTGGGGTCTAATGAAAAACTGTTTTTT | CASSRRVGSNEKLFF | - | TRBJ1-4 | few | TRBV28 | 15
TGTGCCATCGCTGGCGGGAGCGGATACGAGCAGTACTTC | CAIAGGSGYEQYF | TRBD2 | TRBJ2-7 | few | TRBV10-3 | 13
TGTGCCAGCAGCTTGGGCAGCACCTACGAGCAGTACTTC | CASSLGSTYEQYF | - | TRBJ2-7 | few | TRBV5-4 | 13
TGTGCCAGCAGCGTCGGCAGGAATGGCCCCCCGCAGTTCTTC | CASSVGRNGPPQFF | - | TRBJ2-1 | few | TRBV28 | 14
TGCGCCAGCAGCCACCCCGGGAGCTGGACCTACGAGCAGTACTTC | CASSHPGSWTYEQYF | - | TRBJ2-7 | - | TRBV4-1 | 15
TGCAGCGTTGGGGGGACACCAAGCTCCTACAATGAGCAGTTCTTC | CSVGGTPSSYNEQFF | - | TRBJ2-1 | - | TRBV29-1 | 15
TGTGCCAGCAGCTTACCGCCAGACTATGGCTACACCTTC | CASSLPPDYGYTF | - | TRBJ1-2 | - | TRBV7-9 | 13
TGTGCCAGCAGTTTTTCGCCAGGGGGCCTTGATCTGGGGAATGAGCAGTTCTTC | CASSFSPGGLDLGNEQFF | TRBD1 | TRBJ2-1 | few | TRBV28 | 18
TGTGCCAGCAGCGTAGGGGGTCGGACTGAAGCTTTCTTT | CASSVGGRTEAFF | - | TRBJ1-1 | - | TRBV9 | 13
TGTGCCAGTAGTATGCCCCCCGCAAGCGGGAGGGTCAATACGCAGTATTTT | CASSMPPASGRVNTQYF | TRBD2 | TRBJ2-3 | - | TRBV19 | 17
TGTGCCAGCAGCCTAGGACAGGGTCCGTACGAGCAGTACTTC | CASSLGQGPYEQYF | TRBD1 | TRBJ2-7 | few | TRBV9 | 14
TGTGCCAGCAGCTATACTAGCGGGGGGAGAGAAAACATTCAGTACTTC | CASSYTSGGRENIQYF | TRBD2 | TRBJ2-4 | few | TRBV4-2 | 16
TGTGCCAGCTCACCACCGACAGGGGTGCCATCTGGAAACACCATATATTTT | CASSPPTGVPSGNTIYF | TRBD1 | TRBJ1-3 | - | TRBV18 | 17
TGTGCCAGCAGCTTATATGTGGTCCAGGGGAGCTCTGGGGCCAACGTCCTGACTTTC | CASSLYVVQGSSGANVLTF | - | TRBJ2-6 | - | TRBV7-2 | 19
TGTGCCAGCAGGTGGACGGGCACAGATACGCAGTATTTT | CASRWTGTDTQYF | - | TRBJ2-3 | - | TRBV7-3 | 13
TGTGCCAGCAGCTTAGGTTTAGGGAACAGGGCTAATCAGCCCCAGCATTTT | CASSLGLGNRANQPQHF | - | TRBJ1-5 | few | TRBV7-9 | 17
TGTGCCAGCAGCCCAGACACCAACCGGGGCTACACCTTC | CASSPDTNRGYTF | - | TRBJ1-2 | - | TRBV7-9 | 13
TGTGCCAGCAGCTTGGTATGGGAAGGCACTGAAGCTTTCTTT | CASSLVWEGTEAFF | - | TRBJ1-1 | - | TRBV7-9 | 14
TGTGCCAGCAGTTTAATCGACAGAGAAGCTTTCTTT | CASSLIDREAFF | - | TRBJ1-1 | - | TRBV28 | 12
TGCAGTGCCTCCAGGGGGGAGCCCCAGCATTTT | CSASRGEPQHF | TRBD1 | TRBJ1-5 | few | TRBV20-1 | 11
TGTGCCTGGACCCGACCGGGACAGGGGGTCTATGGCTACACCTTC | CAWTRPGQGVYGYTF | TRBD1 | TRBJ1-2 | - | TRBV30 | 15
TGTGCCAGCAGCGCAGGACAGGGCAACACCGGGGAGCTGTTTTTT | CASSAGQGNTGELFF | TRBD1 | TRBJ2-2 | - | TRBV9 | 15
TGCAGCGTTGAAGGGGCAAAACGAGGGACTGAAGCTTTCTTT | CSVEGAKRGTEAFF | - | TRBJ1-1 | - | TRBV29-1 | 14
TGCGCCAGCAGCCAAGCCGGGACAGGGGAGTCTGGGGCCAACGTCCTGACTTTC | CASSQAGTGESGANVLTF | TRBD1 | TRBJ2-6 | - | TRBV4-3 | 18
TGTGCCAGCAGCTGGACTAGCGGGACCGAGCAGTTCTTC | CASSWTSGTEQFF | TRBD2 | TRBJ2-1 | - | TRBV7-2 | 13
TGTGCCAGTACCGCCATCGGGACAGGCAATGGCTACACCTTC | CASTAIGTGNGYTF | TRBD1 | TRBJ1-2 | - | TRBV19 | 14
TGTGCCAGCAGCGCCGGGACGGCGAACACTGAAGCTTTCTTT | CASSAGTANTEAFF | - | TRBJ1-1 | - | TRBV9 | 14
TGTGCCAGCAGCAGCTCGACGACTAGCGGGAGCCACGAGCAGTACTTC | CASSSSTTSGSHEQYF | - | TRBJ2-7 | - | TRBV21-1 | 16
TGTGCCAGCTCACGCTCTATAACTAGCGGCTACAATGAGCAGTTCTTC | CASSRSITSGYNEQFF | TRBD2 | TRBJ2-1 | - | TRBV18 | 16
TGTGCCAGCAGTTGGTTCCGGGACGGGAATTCACCCCTCCACTTT | CASSWFRDGNSPLHF | - | TRBJ1-6 | few | TRBV6-6 | 15
TGTGCCAGCAGCGTAGGGGGGACTAGCGGGGTTTACGAGCAGTACTTC | CASSVGGTSGVYEQYF | TRBD2 | TRBJ2-7 | - | TRBV9 | 16
TGTGCCAGCAGTTCCAGACCCCGAGGCACTGAAGCTTTCTTT | CASSSRPRGTEAFF | - | TRBJ1-1 | - | TRBV27 | 14
TGTGCCAGCAGATTGTCGGGACGGGGCTACACCTTC | CASRLSGRGYTF | - | TRBJ1-2 | - | TRBV25-1 | 12
TGTGCCTGGAGGAGGACAGGGAACTATGGCTACACCTTC | CAWRRTGNYGYTF | TRBD1 | TRBJ1-2 | - | TRBV30 | 13
TGTGCCTGGAGTGTAGGCAGTATGAACACTGAAGCTTTCTTT | CAWSVGSMNTEAFF | - | TRBJ1-1 | few | TRBV30 | 14
TGCGCCAGCAGCCAACCAGTAAGGGACAAGGGCTACGAGCAGTACTTC | CASSQPVRDKGYEQYF | - | TRBJ2-7 | few | TRBV4-1 | 16
TGTGCCAGCAGACAGTCCACAGATACGCAGTATTTT | CASRQSTDTQYF | - | TRBJ2-3 | few | TRBV6-1 | 12
TGTGCCAGCAGCCAAGTTGCGGACACTGGCTACACCTTC | CASSQVADTGYTF | - | TRBJ1-2 | - | TRBV4-2 | 13
TGCAGCGCAGGGACTCAACTAGCGGGGCCAGATACGCAGTATTTT | CSAGTQLAGPDTQYF | TRBD2 | TRBJ2-3 | few | TRBV29-1 | 15
TGTGCCAGCAGCCACCTCACAGATACGCAGTATTTT | CASSHLTDTQYF | - | TRBJ2-3 | - | TRBV14 | 12
TGTGCCAGCAGTTACTGGACAGGGGGCACTGAAGCTTTCTTT | CASSYWTGGTEAFF | TRBD1 | TRBJ1-1 | few | TRBV6-5 | 14
TGCGCCAGCAGCCACGGAACCGGGGAGCTGTTTTTT | CASSHGTGELFF | - | TRBJ2-2 | - | TRBV4-3 | 12
TGTGCCAGCAGCTTAGTACCCGGGACAGCAACTTATGGCTACACCTTC | CASSLVPGTATYGYTF | TRBD1 | TRBJ1-2 | - | TRBV7-2 | 16
TGTGCCAGCAGCCGTCAAGCGGGCGGCACAGATACGCAGTATTTT | CASSRQAGGTDTQYF | - | TRBJ2-3 | - | TRBV7-2 | 15
TGTGCCATCAGTGAGACACAGGGTACTGATGGCTACACCTTC | CAISETQGTDGYTF | - | TRBJ1-2 | - | TRBV10-3 | 14
TGTGCTAGTGGTTTGGTTTGGGGGAACTCCTACAATGAGCAGTTCTTC | CASGLVWGNSYNEQFF | - | TRBJ2-1 | - | TRBV12-5 | 16